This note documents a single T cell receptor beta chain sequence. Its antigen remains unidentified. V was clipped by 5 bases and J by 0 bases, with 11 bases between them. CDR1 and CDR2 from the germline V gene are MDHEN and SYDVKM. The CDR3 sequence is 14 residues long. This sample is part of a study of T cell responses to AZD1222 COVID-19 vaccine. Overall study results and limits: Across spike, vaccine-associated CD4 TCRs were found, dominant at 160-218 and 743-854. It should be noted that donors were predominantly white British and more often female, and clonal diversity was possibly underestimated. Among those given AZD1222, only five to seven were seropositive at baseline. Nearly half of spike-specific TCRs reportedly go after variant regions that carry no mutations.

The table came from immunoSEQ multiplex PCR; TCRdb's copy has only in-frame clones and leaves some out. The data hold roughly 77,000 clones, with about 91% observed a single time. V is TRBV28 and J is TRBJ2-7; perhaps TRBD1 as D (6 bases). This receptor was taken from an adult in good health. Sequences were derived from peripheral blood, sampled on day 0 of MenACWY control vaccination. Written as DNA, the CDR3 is TGTGCCAGCAGTCTCGGGACACTCTCCTACGAGCAGTACTTC. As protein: CASSLGTLSYEQYF.